This paragraph covers one TCR beta chain sequence. The sample originates from a study of shared T cell receptors in the human thymus. This table comes from immunoSEQ multiplex PCR, and its TCRdb copy is limited to in-frame clones, with some not included. The sample includes over 350,000 clones, approximately 95% of them seen just once. This receptor was identified in a human donor. The sample consisted of thymocytes.

The CDR3 region is CASSLDQGSGNTIYF. CDR3 sequence (DNA): TGTGCCAGCAGTTTAGATCAGGGCTCTGGAAACACCATATATTTT. The rearrangement uses TRBV28 and TRBJ1-3; TRBD1 is a possible D gene (5 bases). CDR3 size: 15 residues. Trimming removed 2 bases from V and 0 bases from J, with 8 bases in between. The germline gives CDR1 MDHEN, CDR2 SYDVKM.